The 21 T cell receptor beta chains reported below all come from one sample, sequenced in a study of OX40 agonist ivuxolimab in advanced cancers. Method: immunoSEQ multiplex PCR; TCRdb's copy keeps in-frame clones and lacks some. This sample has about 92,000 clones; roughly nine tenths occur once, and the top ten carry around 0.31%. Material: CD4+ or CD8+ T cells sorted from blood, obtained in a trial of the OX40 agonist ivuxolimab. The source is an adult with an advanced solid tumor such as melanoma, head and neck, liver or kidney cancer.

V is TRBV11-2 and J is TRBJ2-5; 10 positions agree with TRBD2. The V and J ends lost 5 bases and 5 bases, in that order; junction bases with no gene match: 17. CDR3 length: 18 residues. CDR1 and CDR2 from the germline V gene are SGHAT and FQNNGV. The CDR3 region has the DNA TGTGCCAGCAGCGCAAACAGGGAAGCGGGAGGGCCTGGGGAGACCCAGTACTTC. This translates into CASSANREAGGPGETQYF.

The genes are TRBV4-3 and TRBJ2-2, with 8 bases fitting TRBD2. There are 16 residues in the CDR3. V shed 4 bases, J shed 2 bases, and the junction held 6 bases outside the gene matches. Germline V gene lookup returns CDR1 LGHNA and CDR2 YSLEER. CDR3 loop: CASSRTSGRNTGELFF. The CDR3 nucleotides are TGCGCCAGCAGCCGAACTAGCGGAAGAAACACCGGGGAGCTGTTTTTT.

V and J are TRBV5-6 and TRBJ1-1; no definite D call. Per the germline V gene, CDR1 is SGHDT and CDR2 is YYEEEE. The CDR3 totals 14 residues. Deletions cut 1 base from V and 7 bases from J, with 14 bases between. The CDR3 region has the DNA TGTGCCAGCAGCTTGCAGGCCCCTGGTGTTGAAGCTTTCTTT. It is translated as CASSLQAPGVEAFF.

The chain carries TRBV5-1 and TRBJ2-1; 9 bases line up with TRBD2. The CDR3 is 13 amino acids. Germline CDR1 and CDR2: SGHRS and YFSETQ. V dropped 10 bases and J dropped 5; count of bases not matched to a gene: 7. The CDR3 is CAVSGSSHNEQFF. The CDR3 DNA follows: TGCGCCGTTAGCGGGAGCAGTCACAATGAGCAGTTCTTC.

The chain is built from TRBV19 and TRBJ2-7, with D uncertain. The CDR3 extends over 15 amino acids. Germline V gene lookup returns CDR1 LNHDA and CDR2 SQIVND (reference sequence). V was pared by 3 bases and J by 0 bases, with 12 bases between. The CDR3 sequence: CASSIGAANSYEQYF. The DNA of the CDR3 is TGTGCCAGTAGTATTGGAGCAGCGAACTCCTACGAGCAGTACTTC.

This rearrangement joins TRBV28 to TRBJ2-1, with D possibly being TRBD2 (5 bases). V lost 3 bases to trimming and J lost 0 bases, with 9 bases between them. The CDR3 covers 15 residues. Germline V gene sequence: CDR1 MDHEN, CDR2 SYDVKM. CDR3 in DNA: TGTGCCAGCAGTTTGGCGGGTAGCTCCTACAATGAGCAGTTCTTC. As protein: CASSLAGSSYNEQFF.

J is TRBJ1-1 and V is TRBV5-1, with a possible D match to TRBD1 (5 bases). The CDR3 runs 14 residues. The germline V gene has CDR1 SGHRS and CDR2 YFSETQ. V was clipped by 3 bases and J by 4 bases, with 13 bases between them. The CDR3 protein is CASSWVGEVTEAFF. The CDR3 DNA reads TGCGCCAGCAGCTGGGTAGGGGAGGTCACTGAAGCTTTCTTT.

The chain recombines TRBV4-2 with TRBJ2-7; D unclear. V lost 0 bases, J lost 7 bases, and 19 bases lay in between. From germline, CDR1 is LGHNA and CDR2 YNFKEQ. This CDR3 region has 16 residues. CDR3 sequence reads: CASSQDQDPAAREQYF. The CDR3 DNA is TGTGCCAGCAGCCAAGATCAGGACCCTGCCGCACGGGAGCAGTACTTC.

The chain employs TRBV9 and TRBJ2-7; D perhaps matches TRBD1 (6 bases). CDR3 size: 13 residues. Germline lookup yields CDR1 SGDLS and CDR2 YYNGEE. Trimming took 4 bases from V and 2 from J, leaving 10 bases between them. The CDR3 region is CASSTGTPYEQYF. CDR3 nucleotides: TGTGCCAGCAGCACCGGGACACCCTACGAGCAGTACTTC.

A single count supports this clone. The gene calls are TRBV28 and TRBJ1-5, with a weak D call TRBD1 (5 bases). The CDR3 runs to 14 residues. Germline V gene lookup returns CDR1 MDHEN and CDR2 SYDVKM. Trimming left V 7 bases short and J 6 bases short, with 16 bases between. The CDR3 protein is CASIPGGYTQPQHF. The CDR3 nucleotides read TGTGCCAGCATCCCGGGGGGGTACACTCAGCCCCAGCATTTT.

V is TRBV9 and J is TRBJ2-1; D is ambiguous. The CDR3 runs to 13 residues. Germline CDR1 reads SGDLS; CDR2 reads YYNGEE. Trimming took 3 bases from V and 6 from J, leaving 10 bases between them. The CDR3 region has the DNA TGTGCCAGCAGCGCAAGTCGACTCAATGAGCAGTTCTTC. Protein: CASSASRLNEQFF.

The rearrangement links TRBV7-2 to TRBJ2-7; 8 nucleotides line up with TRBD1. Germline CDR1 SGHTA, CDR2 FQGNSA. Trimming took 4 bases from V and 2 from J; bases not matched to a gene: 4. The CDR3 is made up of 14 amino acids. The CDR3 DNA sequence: TGTGCCAGCAGCTCCAGGGGGCTCCCCTACGAGCAGTACTTC. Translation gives CASSSRGLPYEQYF.

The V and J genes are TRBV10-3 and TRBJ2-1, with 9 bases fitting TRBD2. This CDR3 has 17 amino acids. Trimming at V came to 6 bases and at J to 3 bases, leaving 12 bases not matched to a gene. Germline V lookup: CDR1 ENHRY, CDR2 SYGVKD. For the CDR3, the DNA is TGTGCCATCAGCCGAAGAGCGGGAGGCATCGACTACAATGAGCAGTTCTTC. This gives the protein CAISRRAGGIDYNEQFF.

The CDR3 sequence: CASSLAGVSGYEQYF. CDR3 bases: TGCGCCAGCAGCTTGGCCGGGGTGTCAGGCTACGAGCAGTACTTC. The V and J genes are TRBV5-1 and TRBJ2-7, with D perhaps matching TRBD2 (5 bases). With 0 bases removed from V and 3 bases from J, the gap between germline ends came to 13 bases. The CDR3 runs 15 residues. Germline values: CDR1 SGHRS, CDR2 YFSETQ.

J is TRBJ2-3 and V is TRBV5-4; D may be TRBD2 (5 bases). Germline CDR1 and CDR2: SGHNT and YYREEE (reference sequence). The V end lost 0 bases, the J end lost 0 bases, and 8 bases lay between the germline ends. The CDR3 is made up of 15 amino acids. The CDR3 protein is CASSLVRTSTDTQYF. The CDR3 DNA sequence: TGTGCCAGCAGCTTGGTTCGGACTAGCACAGATACGCAGTATTTT.

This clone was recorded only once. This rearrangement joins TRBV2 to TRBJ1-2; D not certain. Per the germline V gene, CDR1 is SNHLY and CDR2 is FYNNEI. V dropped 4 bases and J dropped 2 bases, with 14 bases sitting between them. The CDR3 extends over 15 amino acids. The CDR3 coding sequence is TGTGCCAGCAGTGGAGTTCGTGACGGAAACTATGGCTACACCTTC. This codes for CASSGVRDGNYGYTF.

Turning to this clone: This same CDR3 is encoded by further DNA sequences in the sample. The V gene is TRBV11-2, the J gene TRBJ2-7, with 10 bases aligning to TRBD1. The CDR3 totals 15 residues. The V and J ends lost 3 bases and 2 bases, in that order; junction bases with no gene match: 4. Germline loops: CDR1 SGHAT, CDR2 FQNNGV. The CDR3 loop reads CASSLGGTGAYEQYF. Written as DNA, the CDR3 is TGTGCCAGCAGCTTGGGCGGGACAGGGGCCTACGAGCAGTACTTC. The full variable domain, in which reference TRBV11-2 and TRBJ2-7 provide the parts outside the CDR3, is EAGVAQSPRYKIIEKRQSVAFWCNPISGHATLYWYQQILGQGPKLLIQFQNNGVVDDSQLPKDRFSAERLKGVDSTLKIQPAKLEDSAVYLCASSLGGTGAYEQYFGPGTRLTVT.

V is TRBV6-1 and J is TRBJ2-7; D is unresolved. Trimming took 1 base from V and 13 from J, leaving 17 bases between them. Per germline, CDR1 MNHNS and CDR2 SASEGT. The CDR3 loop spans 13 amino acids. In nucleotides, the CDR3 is TGTGCCAGCAGTGAAGATTTGAGCGTGGGCGATTACTTC. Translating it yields CASSEDLSVGDYF.

CDR3 in amino acids: CASGFYNEQFF. The CDR3 DNA sequence: TGTGCCAGTGGGTTTTACAATGAGCAGTTCTTC. The chain links TRBV7-2 to TRBJ2-1, with D uncertain. The CDR3 spans 11 residues. With 9 bases removed from V and 4 bases from J, the gap between germline ends came to 7 bases. From germline, CDR1 is SGHTA and CDR2 FQGNSA. Variable domain in full (rest from reference TRBV7-2 and TRBJ2-1): GAGVSQSPSNKVTEKGKDVELRCDPISGHTALYWYRQSLGQGLEFLIYFQGNSAPDKSGLPSDRFSAERTGGSVSTLTIQRTQQEDSAVYLCASGFYNEQFFGPGTRLTVL.

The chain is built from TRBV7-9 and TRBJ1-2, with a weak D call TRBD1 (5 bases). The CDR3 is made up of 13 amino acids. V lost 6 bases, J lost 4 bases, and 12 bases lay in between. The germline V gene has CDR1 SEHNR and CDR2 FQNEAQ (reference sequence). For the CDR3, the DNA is TGTGCCAGCAGAGTAGAGACAGTCTATGGCTACACCTTC. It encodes CASRVETVYGYTF.

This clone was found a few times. In nucleotides, the CDR3 is TGTGCCAGCAGGCCCGGGACAGGTCCTCGCTACGAGCAGTACTTC. Protein product: CASRPGTGPRYEQYF. The rearrangement uses TRBV6-5 and TRBJ2-7; 8 positions match TRBD1. Germline trimming cut 6 bases from V and 3 bases from J; bases unmatched to any gene: 10. CDR3 length equals 15 residues. From germline, CDR1 is MNHEY and CDR2 SVGAGI.